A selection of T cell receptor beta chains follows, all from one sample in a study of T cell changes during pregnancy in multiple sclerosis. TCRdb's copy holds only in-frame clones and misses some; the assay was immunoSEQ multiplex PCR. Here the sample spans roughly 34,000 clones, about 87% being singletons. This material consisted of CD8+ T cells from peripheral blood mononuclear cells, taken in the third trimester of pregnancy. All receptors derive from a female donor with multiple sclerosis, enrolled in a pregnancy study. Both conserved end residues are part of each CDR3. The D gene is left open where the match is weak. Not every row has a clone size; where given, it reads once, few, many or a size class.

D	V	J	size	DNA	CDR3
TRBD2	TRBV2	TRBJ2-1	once	TGTGCCAGCAGTGGTGGTAGCGGGGGAATGGGCTATGAGCAGTTCTTC	CASSGGSGGMGYEQFF
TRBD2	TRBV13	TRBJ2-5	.	TGTGCCAGCAGCTTAAACAGCGGGGGCCAAGAGACCCAGTACTTC	CASSLNSGGQETQYF
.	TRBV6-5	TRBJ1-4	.	TGTGCCAGCGGGACTACTAATGAAAAACTGTTTTTT	CASGTTNEKLFF
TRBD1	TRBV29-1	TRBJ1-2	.	TGCAGCGTGAAAACAGGGGGTTTGTATGGCTACACCTTC	CSVKTGGLYGYTF
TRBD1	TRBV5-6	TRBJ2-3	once	TGTGCCAGCAGCGACGGGACAGCAGATACGCAGTATTTT	CASSDGTADTQYF
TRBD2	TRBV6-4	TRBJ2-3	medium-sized	TGTGCCAGCAGTGTAGCGGGCTCTAGCACAGATACGCAGTATTTT	CASSVAGSSTDTQYF
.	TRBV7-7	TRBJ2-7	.	TGTGCTAGCAGCCCCCGCGGAGACAGTCCCTACGAGCAGTACTTC	CASSPRGDSPYEQYF
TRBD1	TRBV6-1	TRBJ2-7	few	TGTGCCAGCAGTGAATCGTCAGGGGGCCCGTACGAGCAGTACTTC	CASSESSGGPYEQYF
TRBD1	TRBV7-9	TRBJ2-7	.	TGTGCCAGCAGCCGCCGGGACAGACCTTCCTACGAGCAGTACTTC	CASSRRDRPSYEQYF
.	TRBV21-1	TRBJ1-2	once	TGTGCCAGCAGCGAGGGACAGGCAAAATCTAACTATGGCTACACCTTC	CASSEGQAKSNYGYTF
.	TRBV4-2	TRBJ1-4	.	TGTGCCAGCAGCCAAGAGACAGTTTCTGAAAAACTGTTTTTT	CASSQETVSEKLFF
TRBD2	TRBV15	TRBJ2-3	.	TGTGCCACCAGCAGAGATAGAGTCGGGGGGGCAGATACGCAGTATTTT	CATSRDRVGGADTQYF
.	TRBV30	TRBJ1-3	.	TGTGCCTGGAATGGGCCGGGGAGCTCTGGAAACACCATATATTTT	CAWNGPGSSGNTIYF
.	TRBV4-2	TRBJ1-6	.	TGTGCCAGCAGCCAAGGAGGTTCACCCCTCCACTTT	CASSQGGSPLHF
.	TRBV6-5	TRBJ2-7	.	TGTGCCAGCAGTCCGCGACATTCCTACGAGCAGTACTTC	CASSPRHSYEQYF
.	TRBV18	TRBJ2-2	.	TGTGCCAGCTCCCCCCCCGGAGGGCGGCGGAGAGGCGGGGAGCTGTTTTTT	CASSPPGGRRRGGELFF
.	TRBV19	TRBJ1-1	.	TGTGCCAGTAGTATATCAGGGTGGGATACTGAAGCTTTCTTT	CASSISGWDTEAFF
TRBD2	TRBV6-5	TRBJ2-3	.	TGTGCCAGCACCCCCGGGGGAGGGGATACGCAGTATTTT	CASTPGGGDTQYF
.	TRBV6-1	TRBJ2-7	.	TGTGCCAGCAGTGAAGTACAGGGCCGGGAGCAGTACTTC	CASSEVQGREQYF
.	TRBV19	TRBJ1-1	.	TGTGCCAGTAGTATAGCCCGAAGGGGCATTAACACTGAAGCTTTCTTT	CASSIARRGINTEAFF
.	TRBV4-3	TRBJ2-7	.	TGCGCCAGCAGCCGCTCCCGGGACACCCCTTACGAGCAGTACTTC	CASSRSRDTPYEQYF
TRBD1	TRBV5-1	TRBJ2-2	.	TGCGCCAGCAGCTTGGCCTTCGGGCAGGGGGTGACCGGGGAGCTGTTTTTT	CASSLAFGQGVTGELFF
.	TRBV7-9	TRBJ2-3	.	TGTGCCACCAAAGATGCAGGCCCAGATACGCAGTATTTT	CATKDAGPDTQYF
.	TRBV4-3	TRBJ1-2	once	TGCGCCAGCAGCCAAGGCCTCTGGGCGATCCACACCTTC	CASSQGLWAIHTF
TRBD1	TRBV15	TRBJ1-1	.	TGTGCCACCAGCAGGGGCCCCAGGGGGTCCCCGGTAATGAACACTGAAGCTTTCTTT	CATSRGPRGSPVMNTEAFF
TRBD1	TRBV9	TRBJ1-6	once	TGTGCCAGCAAGGACAGGGGGGGTTCACCCCTCCACTTT	CASKDRGGSPLHF
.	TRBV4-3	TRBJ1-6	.	TGCGCCAGCAGCCAAGACATCAGCTCCTATAATTCACCCCTCCACTTT	CASSQDISSYNSPLHF
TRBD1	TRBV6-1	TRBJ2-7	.	TGTGCCAGCAAGACGACAGGGATGGGGGCCTACGAGCAGTACTTC	CASKTTGMGAYEQYF
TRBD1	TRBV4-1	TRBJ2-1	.	TGCGCCAGCAGCCATACCGGGACAGGGAGGTACAATGAGCAGTTCTTC	CASSHTGTGRYNEQFF
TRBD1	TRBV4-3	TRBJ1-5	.	TGCGCCAGCAGCCAGGGACAGGGAGGTTGGCCCCAGCATTTT	CASSQGQGGWPQHF
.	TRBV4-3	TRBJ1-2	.	TGCGCCAGCAGCCAAGATTGGACAGCTAGCTATGGCTACACCTTC	CASSQDWTASYGYTF
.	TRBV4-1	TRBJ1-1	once	TGCGCCAGCAGCCAAAAAGGACTGGGTACTGAAGCTTTCTTT	CASSQKGLGTEAFF
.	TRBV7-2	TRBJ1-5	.	TGTGCCAGCAGCTTATTGGGGGCTCGCAATCAGCCCCAGCATTTT	CASSLLGARNQPQHF
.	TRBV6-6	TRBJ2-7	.	TGTGCCAGCAGTTACCCCCTTAATCCCTACGAGCAGTACTTC	CASSYPLNPYEQYF
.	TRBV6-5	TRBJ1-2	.	TGTGCCAGCAGTTACGGTGGAGGGTCCCACTCCTATGGCTACACCTTC	CASSYGGGSHSYGYTF
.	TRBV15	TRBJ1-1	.	TGTGCCACCAGCAGCAAGAGGGATAACACTGAAGCTTTCTTT	CATSSKRDNTEAFF
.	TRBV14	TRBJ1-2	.	TGTGCCAGCAGCCAAGTGCACAGATTTTATGGCTACACCTTC	CASSQVHRFYGYTF
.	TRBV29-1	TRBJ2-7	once	TGCAGCGTCAACACCGGGGTCTACGAGCAGTACTTC	CSVNTGVYEQYF
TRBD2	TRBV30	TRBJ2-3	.	TGTGCCTGGAGTATTAGCGGGGGGGCCTGGGATACGCAGTATTTT	CAWSISGGAWDTQYF
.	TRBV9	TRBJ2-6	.	TGTGCCAGCAGCGGCTCCAGCTCTGGGGCCAACGTCCTGACTTTC	CASSGSSSGANVLTF
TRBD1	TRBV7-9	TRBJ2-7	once	TGTGCCAGCAGATCAACCCTGGACAGGGTGAGCTCCTACGAGCAGTACTTC	CASRSTLDRVSSYEQYF
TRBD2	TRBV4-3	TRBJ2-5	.	TGCGCCAGCAGCCAAGACCCCGGACTAGCGGGGGCCGGGGAGACCCAGTACTTC	CASSQDPGLAGAGETQYF
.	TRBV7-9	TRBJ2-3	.	TGTGCCAGCAGACATGGGCCAGTTAGCACAGATACGCAGTATTTT	CASRHGPVSTDTQYF
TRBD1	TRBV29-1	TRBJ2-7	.	TGCAGCGTTGAAGATCCCCAGGACAGGGGAGTAGGCGAGCAGTACTTC	CSVEDPQDRGVGEQYF
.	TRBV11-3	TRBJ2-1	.	TGTGCCAGCAGCTTAGAGGAAGCGGACTACAATGAGCAGTTCTTC	CASSLEEADYNEQFF
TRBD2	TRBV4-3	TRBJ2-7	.	TGCGCCAGCAGCCAAGAAAGGGTCGGCGGGGGTGGGGAGCAGTACTTC	CASSQERVGGGGEQYF
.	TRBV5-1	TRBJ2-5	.	TGCGCCAGCAGCGTAACCCTAGCGTCCAGGCCCCAGACCCAGTACTTC	CASSVTLASRPQTQYF
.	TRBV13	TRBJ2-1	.	TGTGCCAGCAGCCTCCAGTATGAGCAGTTCTTC	CASSLQYEQFF
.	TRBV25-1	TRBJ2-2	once	TGTGCCAGCAGTGAGTTGGCCGACACCGGGGAGCTGTTTTTT	CASSELADTGELFF
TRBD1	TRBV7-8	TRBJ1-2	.	TGTGCCAGCAGCGGGGGACAGGTCAACTATGGCTACACCTTC	CASSGGQVNYGYTF
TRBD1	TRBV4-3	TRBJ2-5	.	TGCGCCAGCAGCCAAGGGCGGGGGACAGGGGGCGGGGAGACCCAGTACTTC	CASSQGRGTGGGETQYF
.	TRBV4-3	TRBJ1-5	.	TGCGCCAGCAGCCAAGAGGGACACCCAAATCAGCCCCAGCATTTT	CASSQEGHPNQPQHF
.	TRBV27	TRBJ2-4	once	TGTGCCAGCAGTTTATCGCACAGTCGGGGTGGAAACATTCAGTACTTC	CASSLSHSRGGNIQYF
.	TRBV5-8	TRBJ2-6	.	TGTGCCAGCAGCTCGCGGGACTCTGGGGCCAACGTCCTGACTTTC	CASSSRDSGANVLTF
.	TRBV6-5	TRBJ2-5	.	TGTGCCAGCAGCCAAATTGTGCGGGGACAAGAGACCCAGTACTTC	CASSQIVRGQETQYF
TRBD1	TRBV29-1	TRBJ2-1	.	TGCAGCGTGGCTCCTACAGGGGTCTACAATGAGCAGTTCTTC	CSVAPTGVYNEQFF
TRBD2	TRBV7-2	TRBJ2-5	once	TGTGCCAGCAGCGATAGACTAGCGGGACAAGAGACCCAGTACTTC	CASSDRLAGQETQYF
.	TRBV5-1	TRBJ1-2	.	TGCGCCAGCAGCCCCCATATCAGGCGTGGCTACACCTTC	CASSPHIRRGYTF
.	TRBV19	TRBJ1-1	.	TGTGCCAGTAGTCCCCCTCCGGGGGAGACGATGAACACTGAAGCTTTCTTT	CASSPPPGETMNTEAFF